These 25 T cell receptor beta chains came from one sample sequenced in a study of T cell responses to AZD1222 COVID-19 vaccine. Profiled with immunoSEQ multiplex PCR; TCRdb holds only in-frame clones, not every one. The sample lists about 140,000 clones, roughly nine tenths occurring once. This sample comprised peripheral blood, obtained 28 days after the second AZD1222 dose. The receptors originated from an adult who received the AZD1222 COVID-19 vaccine.

J is TRBJ2-7 and V is TRBV11-2; possibly TRBD1 for D (5 bases). V dropped 2 bases and J dropped 3 bases, with 5 bases sitting between them. Germline CDR1 and CDR2: SGHAT and FQNNGV. The CDR3 runs 12 residues. CDR3 protein: CASSLQGYEQYV. Here the CDR3 DNA reads TGTGCCAGCAGCTTACAGGGCTACGAGCAGTACGTC.

This chain links TRBV5-1 with TRBJ1-1; D is perhaps TRBD1 (6 bases). The germline gives CDR1 SGHRS, CDR2 YFSETQ. Trimming removed 4 bases at V and 4 bases at J, with 17 bases between. The CDR3 length is 15 residues. The CDR3 coding sequence is TGCGCCAGCAGCCAAACAGGGCCGGGCCCCACTGAAGCTTTCTTT. The encoded protein is CASSQTGPGPTEAFF.

This chain connects TRBV19 to TRBJ1-1, with D possibly matching TRBD1 (5 bases). The V gene lost 3 bases and the J gene lost 4 bases, with 24 bases spanning the gap. The CDR3 sequence is 18 residues long. Germline lookup yields CDR1 LNHDA and CDR2 SQIVND (reference sequence). The CDR3 loop is CASSMWGRIDRAFTEAFF. CDR3 in DNA: TGTGCCAGTAGTATGTGGGGCCGAATTGACAGAGCCTTCACTGAAGCTTTCTTT.

This chain joins TRBV11-2 and TRBJ2-7, with 10 positions matching TRBD1. This CDR3 has 13 amino acids. The V segment lost 5 bases and the J segment 5 bases; nucleotides outside the gene matches: 3. Germline-derived CDR1 and CDR2 are SGHAT and FQNNGV. CDR3 sequence (DNA): TGTGCCAGCAGCCTGACAGGGGGCGACGAGCAGTACTTC. Residues: CASSLTGGDEQYF.

The genes are TRBV18 and TRBJ2-3; 10 bases are shared with TRBD2. The germline V gene has CDR1 KGHSH and CDR2 LQKENI. Germline trimming cut 10 bases from V and 6 bases from J; bases unmatched to any gene: 13. The CDR3 totals 15 residues. The CDR3 is CATSAWLAGEDTQYF. The CDR3 nucleotides read TGTGCCACCTCCGCTTGGCTAGCGGGAGAGGATACGCAGTATTTT.

V usage is TRBV3-1 (or the pseudogene TRBV3-2) and J usage is TRBJ1-1; D unresolved. CDR3 length: 12 amino acids. Trimming cost V 1 base and J 5 bases, with 5 bases left between them. Germline CDR1 and CDR2: LGHDT and YNNKEL (reference sequence). Here the CDR3 reads CASSQAGTEAFF. DNA of the CDR3: TGTGCCAGCAGCCAAGCTGGGACTGAAGCTTTCTTT.

V gene TRBV7-9 combines with J gene TRBJ2-1; TRBD2 aligns across 9 bases. V shed 7 bases, J shed 5 bases, and the junction held 9 bases outside the gene matches. Germline values: CDR1 SEHNR, CDR2 FQNEAQ (reference sequence). The length of the CDR3 is 15 residues. The CDR3 loop is CASTAPGLANNEQFF. The CDR3 nucleotides read TGTGCCAGCACAGCGCCGGGACTAGCTAACAATGAGCAGTTCTTC.

J is TRBJ2-6 and V is TRBV7-2, with D maybe TRBD2 (7 bases). The CDR3 is 17 amino acids. V lost 4 bases, J lost 2 bases, and 15 bases lay in between. Germline V CDR1 and CDR2: SGHTA, FQGNSA. This chain's CDR3 is CASSSPGRGAGANVLTF. The CDR3 DNA follows: TGTGCCAGCAGCTCCCCGGGGAGGGGGGCTGGGGCCAACGTCCTGACTTTC.

This clone was detected once. This chain connects TRBV7-9 to TRBJ2-5; 14 nucleotides align to TRBD2. Per the germline V gene, CDR1 is SEHNR and CDR2 is FQNEAQ (reference sequence). CDR3 size: 14 residues. V lost 7 bases, J lost 5 bases, and 3 bases stayed unmatched. CDR3 DNA sequence: TGTGCCAGCAAGGGACTAGCGGGGGTCGAGACCCAGTACTTC. This sequence encodes CASKGLAGVETQYF.

This sequence joins TRBV6-5 and TRBJ1-1, with D maybe TRBD1 (5 bases). The CDR3 is 14 amino acids. Germline V gene lookup returns CDR1 MNHEY and CDR2 SVGAGI. V lost 2 bases and J lost 1, with 8 bases in between. CDR3 amino acids: CASSYRQGNTEAFF. The CDR3 nucleotides are TGTGCCAGCAGTTACCGCCAGGGGAACACTGAAGCTTTCTTT.

The V call is TRBV19, the J call TRBJ1-1; TRBD1 might be the D (6 bases). Germline values: CDR1 LNHDA, CDR2 SQIVND (reference sequence). V was cut by 7 bases and J by 5 bases, with 17 bases left in between. This CDR3 is 14 amino acids long. The CDR3 DNA sequence: TGTGCCAGTACCAGCAGGGGTCGGTGGACTGAAGCTTTCTTT. The encoded protein is CASTSRGRWTEAFF. The full variable domain, in which reference TRBV19 and TRBJ1-1 provide the parts outside the CDR3, is DGGITQSPKYLFRKEGQNVTLSCEQNLNHDAMYWYRQDPGQGLRLIYYSQIVNDFQKGDIAEGYSVSREKKESFPLTVTSAQKNPTAFYLCASTSRGRWTEAFFGQGTRLTVV.

The chain combines TRBV28 with TRBJ2-5, with 10 bases matching TRBD1. The CDR3 extends over 17 amino acids. V shed 7 bases, J shed 5 bases, and the junction held 16 bases outside the gene matches. Germline V gene data show CDR1 as MDHEN and CDR2 as SYDVKM. CDR3 in DNA: TGTGCCAGCACCCCAAAAAGCGCGGGACAGGGGAGGGAGACCCAGTACTTC. Translated, it gives CASTPKSAGQGRETQYF.

J is TRBJ2-2 and V is TRBV30; D unresolved. Trimming removed 4 bases from V and 2 bases from J, with 8 bases in between. Germline-derived CDR1 and CDR2 are GTSNPN and SVGIG (reference sequence). CDR3 length equals 13 residues. For the CDR3, the DNA is TGTGCCTGGAAAGGCCACAACACCGGGGAGCTGTTTTTT. Translation gives CAWKGHNTGELFF.

This chain joins TRBV6-2 or TRBV6-3 and TRBJ1-1; possible D gene TRBD1, 5 bases. The germline CDR1 and CDR2 sequences are MNHEY and SVGEGT. This CDR3 has 11 amino acids. V lost 5 bases to trimming and J lost 11 bases, with 12 bases between them. CDR3 loop: CASSRAGVAFF. DNA of the CDR3: TGTGCCAGCAGTAGGGCGGGGGTCGCTTTCTTT.

This clone was found once. This chain links TRBV6-1 with TRBJ2-7; D gene uncertain. Per germline, CDR1 MNHNS and CDR2 SASEGT. V was pared by 3 bases and J by 3 bases, with 3 bases between. The CDR3 is 11 amino acids. The CDR3 nucleotides read TGTGCCAGCAGTGACCTCTACGAGCAGTACTTC. It codes for CASSDLYEQYF.

The chain joins TRBV19 to TRBJ2-7; a possible D gene is TRBD2 (6 bases). The CDR3 sequence is 15 residues long. V lost 3 bases and J lost 1, with 13 bases in between. Germline CDR1 reads LNHDA; CDR2 reads SQIVND (reference sequence). CDR3: CASSIRLERSYEQYF. The CDR3 nucleotides are TGTGCCAGTAGTATTAGACTAGAAAGGTCCTACGAGCAGTACTTC.

The rearrangement links TRBV29-1 to TRBJ1-1; 7 nucleotides agree with TRBD1. In germline, CDR1 is SQVTM, CDR2 ANQGSEA. CDR3 length equals 13 residues. V dropped 4 bases and J dropped 1; count of bases not matched to a gene: 3. As DNA, the CDR3 is TGCAGCGTTGCAGGGGGTCGGAACACTGAAGCTTTCTTT. Amino acid sequence: CSVAGGRNTEAFF.

This rearrangement joins TRBV6-1 to TRBJ2-7; D is unresolved. The CDR3 is made up of 12 amino acids. CDR1 is MNHNS, CDR2 SASEGT, per germline. The V end was cut by 5 bases, the J end by 0 bases, with 5 bases between. The chain's CDR3 is CASSLHSYEQYF. The CDR3 DNA reads TGTGCCAGCAGTTTACACTCCTACGAGCAGTACTTC.

The V and J genes are TRBV15 and TRBJ1-1; no clear D gene. This CDR3 region has 14 residues. Germline CDR1 LNHNV, CDR2 YYDKDF (reference sequence). Between the trimmed V and J ends, which lost 0 bases and 7 bases, there was a span of 12 bases. In nucleotides, the CDR3 is TGTGCCACCAGCAGAGATCAGGCCGGAGATGAAGCTTTCTTT. Amino acid sequence: CATSRDQAGDEAFF.

The rearrangement links TRBV18 to TRBJ2-5; TRBD2 agrees at 7 bases. The CDR3 extends over 14 amino acids. Trimming took 3 bases from V and 5 from J; bases not matched to a gene: 6. Germline CDR1 KGHSH, CDR2 LQKENI. CDR3 loop: CASSPELAWETQYF. The CDR3 region has the DNA TGTGCCAGCTCACCGGAACTAGCGTGGGAGACCCAGTACTTC.

The J gene is TRBJ2-7, the V gene TRBV5-6; 9 bases map to TRBD1. This CDR3 is 14 amino acids long. V lost 7 bases to trimming and J lost 4 bases; unmatched junction nucleotides: 9. Germline loops: CDR1 SGHDT, CDR2 YYEEEE. The CDR3 nucleotides are TGTGCCAGCGCACCCGGGACAGGGTTTTACGAGCAGTACTTC. It yields the protein CASAPGTGFYEQYF.

V is TRBV7-2 and J is TRBJ2-1; D may be TRBD1 (6 bases). V gave up 6 bases and J gave up 7 bases, with 13 bases separating them. CDR3 length equals 13 residues. Per the germline V gene, CDR1 is SGHTA and CDR2 is FQGNSA. The DNA for the CDR3 is TGTGCCAGCAGGACCCCAGGGGCAAATGAGCAGTTCTTC. The encoded protein is CASRTPGANEQFF. The full variable domain, completed using reference TRBV7-2 and TRBJ2-1, is GAGVSQSPSNKVTEKGKDVELRCDPISGHTALYWYRQSLGQGLEFLIYFQGNSAPDKSGLPSDRFSAERTGGSVSTLTIQRTQQEDSAVYLCASRTPGANEQFFGPGTRLTVL.

The V gene is TRBV10-1, the J gene TRBJ2-3; 9 nucleotides match TRBD2. Germline lookup yields CDR1 WNHNN and CDR2 SYGVQD (reference sequence). The junction had 2 bases not matched to a gene; V was cut back by 6 bases and J by 4 bases. The CDR3 loop spans 13 amino acids. In DNA, the CDR3 is TGCGCCAGCAGCGTAGCGGGAGCAGATACGCAGTATTTT. Its protein is CASSVAGADTQYF.

The V and J genes are TRBV6-5 and TRBJ1-3, with a weak D call TRBD1 (6 bases). CDR3 length: 13 residues. V was clipped by 8 bases and J by 7 bases, with 15 bases between them. Germline values: CDR1 MNHEY, CDR2 SVGAGI. CDR3 protein: CASVRGLGNTIYF. The CDR3 bases are TGTGCCAGCGTTCGGGGGCTAGGGAACACCATATATTTT.

The rearrangement links TRBV27 to TRBJ1-1; 9 positions agree with TRBD1. J gave up 5 bases and V 5 bases, and 6 bases lay outside the gene matches. This CDR3 has 14 residues. The germline V gene has CDR1 MNHEY and CDR2 SMNVEV (reference sequence). The CDR3 sequence: CASSPDRGGTEAFF. The CDR3 nucleotides read TGTGCCAGCAGTCCAGACAGGGGGGGGACTGAAGCTTTCTTT.